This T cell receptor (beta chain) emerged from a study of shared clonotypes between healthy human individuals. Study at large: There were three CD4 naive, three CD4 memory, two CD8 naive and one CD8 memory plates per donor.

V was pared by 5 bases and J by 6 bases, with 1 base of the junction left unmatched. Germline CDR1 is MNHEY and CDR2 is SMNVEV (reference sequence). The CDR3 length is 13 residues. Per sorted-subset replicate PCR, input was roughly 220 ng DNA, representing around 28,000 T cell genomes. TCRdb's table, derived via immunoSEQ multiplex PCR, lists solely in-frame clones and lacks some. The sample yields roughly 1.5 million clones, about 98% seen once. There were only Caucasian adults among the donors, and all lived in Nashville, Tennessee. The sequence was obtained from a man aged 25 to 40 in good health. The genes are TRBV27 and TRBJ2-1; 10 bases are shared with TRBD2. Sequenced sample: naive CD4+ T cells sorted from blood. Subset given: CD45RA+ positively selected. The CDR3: CASSIAGGNEQFF. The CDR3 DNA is TGTGCCAGCAGTATAGCGGGAGGCAATGAGCAGTTCTTC.